These T cell receptor beta chains were read from a single sample in a study of CD8+CD57+ T cells in acquired aplastic anemia. Via MiXCR, TCRdb re-called the reads, giving one row per CDR3 protein. This sample has 450,000 to 550,000 distinct CDR3 sequences, with more than 25% found just once. Sequencing was carried out using sorted CD4+, CD8+, or CD8+CD57+ T cells (not recorded which) from PBMCs. The receptors here all came from a human donor with aplastic anemia. Both conserved end residues are part of each CDR3. D genes are given only for firm matches. Rows may omit the clone size; those that give it use once, few, many or a size class.

V	D	size	J	DNA	CDR3
TRBV6-1	TRBD2	NA	TRBJ2-2	TGTGCCAGCAGTGATAGTAGCGGGGGTGCGAACACCGGGGAGCTGTTTTTT	CASSDSSGGANTGELFF
TRBV7-8	NA	many	TRBJ1-5	TGTGCCAGCAGCTCCATCGGACTTCTTCAGCCCCAGCATTTT	CASSSIGLLQPQHF
TRBV29-1	TRBD2	NA	TRBJ2-7	TGCAGCTTGGGACTAGCGGGAGTCACCGAGCAGTACTTC	CSLGLAGVTEQYF
TRBV15	NA	NA	TRBJ2-5	TGTGCCACCAGCAGGTTACCGGGGGCTCAAGAGACCCAGTACTTC	CATSRLPGAQETQYF
TRBV15	NA	NA	TRBJ2-2	TGTGCCACCAGCTTCGGACCCACCGGGGAGCTGTTTTTT	CATSFGPTGELFF
TRBV3-1	TRBD1	few	TRBJ1-5	TGTGCCAGCAGCCAAGATCCGGCAGGGGGTCTTCAGCCCCAGCATTTT	CASSQDPAGGLQPQHF
TRBV9	NA	few	TRBJ1-2	TGTGCCAGCAGCGTTGTGCAGCCAGGAAACTATGGCTACACCTTC	CASSVVQPGNYGYTF
TRBV25-1	NA	NA	TRBJ2-3	TGTGCCAGCAGGCGAGACACAGGGTGGGATACGCAGTATTTT	CASRRDTGWDTQYF
TRBV20-1	NA	many	TRBJ2-6	TGCAGTGTCCGAGACAGAGGGAGAGCAGCTGGGGCCAACGTCCTGACTTTC	CSVRDRGRAAGANVLTF
TRBV7-9	NA	many	TRBJ1-3	TGTGCCAGCGACGGGGGCCGTGGAAACACCATATATTTT	CASDGGRGNTIYF
TRBV14	TRBD1	NA	TRBJ1-1	TGTGCCAGCAGCCGAAACAGGGGAGCTGAAGCTTTCTTT	CASSRNRGAEAFF
TRBV10-3	TRBD2	NA	TRBJ2-1	TGTGCCATCAGTGCCCAAGCGGGGGCCATTTACAATGAGCAGTTCTTC	CAISAQAGAIYNEQFF
TRBV29-1	NA	few	TRBJ1-2	TGCAGCGTTGAAGGCAGAGGGCAGGACTATGGCTACACCTTC	CSVEGRGQDYGYTF
TRBV7-2	TRBD2	NA	TRBJ2-1	TGTGCCAGCAGCTTAGCCCCGGCGGGGGGGGCCAATGAGCAGTTCTTC	CASSLAPAGGANEQFF
TRBV2	NA	many	TRBJ1-6	TGTGCCAGCAGTGAAAGGGGCAATTCACCCCTCCACTTT	CASSERGNSPLHF
TRBV7-2	NA	once	TRBJ1-6	TGTGCCAGCAGCTTAGGGCGGCAGGGGTACTACCATTCACCCCTCCACTTT	CASSLGRQGYYHSPLHF
TRBV2	NA	NA	TRBJ1-2	TGTGCCAGCAGGGGCAGGATAAACTATGGCTACACCTTC	CASRGRINYGYTF
TRBV28	TRBD1	NA	TRBJ1-1	TGTGCCAGCAGTGGGACAGGGTCTAACACTGAAGCTTTCTTT	CASSGTGSNTEAFF
TRBV14	NA	many	TRBJ2-7	TGTGCCAGCAGCCAAGCTGACTTTGGGGTCTCCTACGAGCAGTACTTC	CASSQADFGVSYEQYF
TRBV11-2	TRBD2	few	TRBJ2-1	TGTGCCAGCAGCACAGGACTAGCTGGGAACAATGAGCAGTTCTTC	CASSTGLAGNNEQFF
TRBV27	NA	NA	TRBJ1-3	TGTGCCAGCAGGGAACATGGTGAGACCTCTGGAAACACCATATATTTT	CASREHGETSGNTIYF
TRBV10-3	TRBD1	many	TRBJ2-5	TGTGCCATCAGTGCGCAGGGGGAAGAGACCCAGTACTTC	CAISAQGEETQYF
TRBV19	NA	many	TRBJ2-1	TGTGCCAGTAGTACAGCACAAATAGGTAATGAGCAGTTCTTC	CASSTAQIGNEQFF
TRBV7-2	NA	NA	TRBJ2-1	TGTGCCAGCAGCTTCGTCTGGGGCGATGAGCAGTTCTTC	CASSFVWGDEQFF
TRBV7-2	NA	few	TRBJ2-7	TGTGCCAGCAGCAGCAAAACCGGGACGGCCTACGAGCAGTACTTC	CASSSKTGTAYEQYF
TRBV20-1	NA	few	TRBJ2-7	TGCAGTGCTAGCCCATCTCGCGACGAGCAGTACTTC	CSASPSRDEQYF
TRBV20-1	NA	many	TRBJ2-7	TGCAGTGCTAGAAAGGGTAATGACGAGCAGTACTTC	CSARKGNDEQYF
TRBV20-1	NA	many	TRBJ1-2	TGCAGTGCTAGACCCCCATACAGGGATTTGCTGGGCTACACCTTC	CSARPPYRDLLGYTF
TRBV20-1	NA	few	TRBJ2-5	TGCAGTGCTAGAGATCTGACGACAGAACAAGAGACCCAGTACTTC	CSARDLTTEQETQYF
TRBV2	NA	many	TRBJ1-1	TGTGCCAGGAGAGGGGCTGGGGGCACTGAAGCTTTCTTT	CARRGAGGTEAFF
TRBV9	TRBD2	many	TRBJ2-5	TGTGCCAGCAGCGTAGTCGGCGGGGGGGCTGAGACCCAGTACTTC	CASSVVGGGAETQYF
TRBV20-1	NA	many	TRBJ1-5	TGCAGTGCTAGAACGGAGCCTGCTCAGCCCCAGCATTTT	CSARTEPAQPQHF
TRBV12-5	NA	many	TRBJ1-2	TGTGCTAGTGGTTTTTACAGCTCTGGGACCTACACCTTC	CASGFYSSGTYTF
TRBV19	NA	many	TRBJ1-6	TGTGCCAGTAGTAACTCGGGCTATTCACCCCTCCACTTT	CASSNSGYSPLHF
TRBV20-1	NA	NA	TRBJ2-7	TGCAGTGTTAGATCCGCCGGGCCGTTCAACGAGCAGTACTTC	CSVRSAGPFNEQYF
TRBV19	TRBD2	NA	TRBJ2-1	TGTGCCAGTAGTCTATCTAGCGGGAGTTCCTACAATGAGCAGTTCTTC	CASSLSSGSSYNEQFF
TRBV10-3	NA	NA	TRBJ1-2	TGTGCCAGGATGGGGCAGCCCCAATTGTATGGCTACACCTTC	CARMGQPQLYGYTF
TRBV29-1	NA	many	TRBJ2-7	TGCAGCGTTGTCGCCGATACCTACGAGCAGTACTTC	CSVVADTYEQYF
TRBV7-2	NA	NA	TRBJ1-4	TGTGCCAGCAGCCTTACTAATGAAAAACTGTTTTTT	CASSLTNEKLFF
TRBV12-3/TRBV12-4	NA	NA	TRBJ2-2	TGTGCCAGCAGCTGGACCCGGGAAAACACCGGGGAGCTGTTTTTT	CASSWTRENTGELFF
TRBV6-5	NA	few	TRBJ2-7	TGTGCCAGCAGTTACATCGGACAGAGATACGAGCAGTACTTC	CASSYIGQRYEQYF
TRBV5-1	NA	NA	TRBJ2-3	TGCGCCAGCAGCTTAAACACAGGGCGAGATACGCAGTATTTT	CASSLNTGRDTQYF